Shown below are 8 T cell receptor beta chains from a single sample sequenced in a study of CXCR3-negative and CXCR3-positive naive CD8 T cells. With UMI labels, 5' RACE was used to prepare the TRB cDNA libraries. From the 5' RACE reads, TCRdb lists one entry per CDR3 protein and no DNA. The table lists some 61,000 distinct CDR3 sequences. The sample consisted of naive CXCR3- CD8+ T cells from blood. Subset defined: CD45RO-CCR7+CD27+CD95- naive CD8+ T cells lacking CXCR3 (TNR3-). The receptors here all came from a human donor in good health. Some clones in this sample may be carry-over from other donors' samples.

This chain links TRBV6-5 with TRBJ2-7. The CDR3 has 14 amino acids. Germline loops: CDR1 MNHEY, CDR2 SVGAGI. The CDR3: CASSYAAVSYEQYF.

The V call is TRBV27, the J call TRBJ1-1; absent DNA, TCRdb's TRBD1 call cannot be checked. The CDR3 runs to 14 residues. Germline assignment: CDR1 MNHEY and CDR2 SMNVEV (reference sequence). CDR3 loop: CASSLGGGGTEAFF.

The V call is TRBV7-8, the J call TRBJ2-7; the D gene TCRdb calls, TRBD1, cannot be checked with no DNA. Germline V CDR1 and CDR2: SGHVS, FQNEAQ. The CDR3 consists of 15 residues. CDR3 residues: CASSLDRGDFYEQYF.

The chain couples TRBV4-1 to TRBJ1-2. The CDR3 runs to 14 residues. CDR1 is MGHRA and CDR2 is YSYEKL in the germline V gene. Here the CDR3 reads CASSQVGEDYGYTF.

The CDR3: CASSYERNEQFF. V gene TRBV14 combines with J gene TRBJ2-1. This CDR3 region has 12 residues. The germline V gene has CDR1 SGHDN and CDR2 FVKESK.

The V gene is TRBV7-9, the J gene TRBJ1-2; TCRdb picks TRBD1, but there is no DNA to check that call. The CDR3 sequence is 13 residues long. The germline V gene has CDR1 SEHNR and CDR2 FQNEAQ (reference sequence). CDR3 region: CASSMDSSYGYTF.

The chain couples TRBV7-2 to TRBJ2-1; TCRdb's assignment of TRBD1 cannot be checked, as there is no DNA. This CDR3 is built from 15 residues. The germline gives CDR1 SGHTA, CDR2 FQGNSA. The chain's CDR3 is CASSLWTGGANEQFF.

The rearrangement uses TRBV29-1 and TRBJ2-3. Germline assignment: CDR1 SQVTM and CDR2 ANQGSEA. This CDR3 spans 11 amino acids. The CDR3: CSGVRTDTQYF.